A single sample gave rise to the 26 T cell receptor beta chains below, sequenced in a study of blood T cell repertoires in COVID-19. Generated by immunoSEQ multiplex PCR, the TCRdb table keeps only in-frame clones and is missing some. The profile shows a few hundred thousand clones, approximately 86% of them singletons. Sequencing was done on a sample of peripheral blood. The receptors come from a man aged 18 to 35 with active or convalescent COVID-19.

The gene calls are TRBV11-3 and TRBJ2-7; D is possibly TRBD2 (5 bases). The CDR3 runs to 13 residues. Trimming stripped 5 bases from V and 4 bases from J, with 12 bases between. Germline CDR1 is SGHNT and CDR2 is YENEEA. CDR3: CASSAARGYEQYF. The CDR3 coding sequence is TGTGCCAGCAGCGCCGCTCGGGGATACGAGCAGTACTTC.

The rearrangement joins TRBV5-4 to TRBJ1-6; D is perhaps TRBD1 (5 bases). Trimming took 0 bases from V and 5 from J, leaving 9 bases between them. CDR3 size: 15 residues. CDR1 and CDR2 (germline): SGHNT, YYREEE (reference sequence). This CDR3 is CASSLDQGNNSPLHF. The CDR3 DNA follows: TGTGCCAGCAGCTTGGATCAGGGTAATAATTCACCCCTCCACTTT.

The genes are TRBV7-9 and TRBJ2-1, with D maybe TRBD2 (5 bases). Germline values: CDR1 SEHNR, CDR2 FQNEAQ (reference sequence). The V and J ends lost 5 bases and 10 bases respectively, with 9 bases between them. This CDR3 contains 11 residues. Here the CDR3 DNA reads TGTGCCAGCAGCGGAGGAAGAGAGCAGTTCTTC. Its translation: CASSGGREQFF.

V gene TRBV11-2 combines with J gene TRBJ1-4, with D unclear. Germline V gene lookup returns CDR1 SGHAT and CDR2 FQNNGV. V was clipped by 5 bases and J by 0 bases, with 7 bases between them. The CDR3 spans 14 residues. This chain's CDR3 is CASSLTATNEKLFF. Here the CDR3 DNA reads TGTGCCAGCAGCCTTACTGCAACTAATGAAAAACTGTTTTTT.

This chain connects TRBV9 to TRBJ2-7; D is unclear. Germline CDR1 reads SGDLS; CDR2 reads YYNGEE. V lost 0 bases and J lost 7, with 8 bases in between. The CDR3 is 12 amino acids. The CDR3: CASSVGLKEQYF. The CDR3 bases are TGTGCCAGCAGCGTAGGACTTAAAGAGCAGTACTTC.

The chain has TRBV29-1 and TRBJ1-2, with D unclear. The CDR3 is made up of 9 amino acids. In germline, CDR1 is SQVTM, CDR2 ANQGSEA. V lost 6 bases to trimming and J lost 8 bases, with 7 bases between them. CDR3 nucleotide sequence: TGCAGCGTGTTTGAGGGCTACACCTTC. It codes for CSVFEGYTF.

This chain connects TRBV14 to TRBJ2-3; 13 nucleotides match TRBD2. Germline loops: CDR1 SGHDN, CDR2 FVKESK. The CDR3 covers 18 residues. The junction had 7 bases not matched to a gene; V was cut back by 1 base and J by 3 bases. CDR3 DNA sequence: TGTGCCAGCAGCCAAGTGAAAACTAGCGGGGGGGCAACAGATACGCAGTATTTT. Its translation is CASSQVKTSGGATDTQYF.

This clone was seen only a few times. The V and J genes are TRBV7-6 and TRBJ2-1; TRBD1 matches 10 bases. V lost 10 bases and J lost 7; bases outside the gene matches: 13. The CDR3 is made up of 15 amino acids. Germline CDR1 reads SGHVS; CDR2 reads FNYEAQ. CDR3 sequence (DNA): TGTGCCATCCAACACCGGGACAGGGGATTTAATGAGCAGTTCTTC. As protein: CAIQHRDRGFNEQFF.

The chain carries TRBV19 and TRBJ1-3, with D maybe TRBD1 (6 bases). This CDR3 has 17 amino acids. Trimming took off 5 bases at V and 4 bases at J, with 21 bases between the two ends. Germline V gene lookup returns CDR1 LNHDA and CDR2 SQIVND (reference sequence). CDR3 residues: CASSGSTGVGSGNTIYF. CDR3 nucleotides: TGTGCCAGTAGTGGCTCGACAGGAGTCGGTTCCGGAAACACCATATATTTT.

CDR3 region: CASSYSPQVDTEAFF. In nucleotides, the CDR3 is TGTGCCAGCAGTTACTCGCCACAGGTAGACACTGAAGCTTTCTTT. The chain joins TRBV6-5 to TRBJ1-1; D might be TRBD1 (5 bases). V lost 0 bases and J lost 3, with 11 bases in between. CDR3 size: 15 residues. CDR1 is MNHEY, CDR2 SVGAGI, per germline.

This chain links TRBV18 with TRBJ1-5; 8 nucleotides match TRBD1. Trimming at V came to 5 bases and at J to 0 bases, leaving 3 bases not matched to a gene. Germline CDR1 is KGHSH and CDR2 is LQKENI. The CDR3 consists of 15 residues. In DNA, the CDR3 is TGTGCCAGCTCATCCGGGACAGGTAGCAATCAGCCCCAGCATTTT. It translates to CASSSGTGSNQPQHF.

The gene calls are TRBV20-1 and TRBJ2-3; the D gene is possibly TRBD2 (6 bases). Trimming removed 3 bases from V and 3 bases from J, with 13 bases in between. Germline V lookup: CDR1 DFQATT, CDR2 SNEGSKA (reference sequence). CDR3 length: 14 amino acids. The CDR3 nucleotides are TGCAGTGCTAGTGTCGGACTAATGACAGATACGCAGTATTTT. Protein product: CSASVGLMTDTQYF.

The chain combines TRBV4-2 with TRBJ2-6, with TRBD1 as a possible D gene (6 bases). This CDR3 comprises 18 residues. Germline V CDR1 and CDR2: LGHNA, YNFKEQ. V lost 5 bases and J lost 0, with 17 bases in between. DNA for the CDR3: TGTGCCAGCAGCTTCTACGAGGGGGATGGCTCTGGGGCCAACGTCCTGACTTTC. Translating it yields CASSFYEGDGSGANVLTF.

V and J are TRBV4-1 and TRBJ2-4, with 7 bases matching TRBD2. This CDR3 comprises 16 residues. Per germline, CDR1 MGHRA and CDR2 YSYEKL. V lost 3 bases and J lost 5; bases outside the gene matches: 10. In nucleotides, the CDR3 is TGCGCCAGCAGCCAGTACTTCCCGGGAGGCCAAAACATTCAGTACTTC. It translates to CASSQYFPGGQNIQYF.

The genes are TRBV2 and TRBJ1-5, with D unclear. Trimming removed 10 bases from V and 0 bases from J, with 10 bases in between. This CDR3 contains 13 residues. The V gene's germline CDR1 is SNHLY and CDR2 FYNNEI. CDR3 sequence (DNA): TGTGCCACCGAAGCGGGTAGCAATCAGCCCCAGCATTTT. It translates to CATEAGSNQPQHF. Full variable domain (outside the CDR3, taken from reference TRBV2 and TRBJ1-5): EPEVTQTPSHQVTQMGQEVILRCVPISNHLYFYWYRQILGQKVEFLVSFYNNEISEKSEIFDDQFSVERPDGSNFTLKIRSTKLEDSAMYFCATEAGSNQPQHFGDGTRLSIL.

V is TRBV7-2 and J is TRBJ1-3; D is unresolved. The CDR3 length is 15 residues. Germline assignment: CDR1 SGHTA and CDR2 FQGNSA. Deletions cut 2 bases from V and 4 bases from J, with 12 bases between. CDR3 nucleotide sequence: TGTGCCAGCAGCTTAATAGATCGGAGCGGAAACACCATATATTTT. Its translation: CASSLIDRSGNTIYF.

This clone was observed a handful of times. The gene calls are TRBV5-4 and TRBJ2-7; 7 positions agree with TRBD1. Germline V gene lookup returns CDR1 SGHNT and CDR2 YYREEE (reference sequence). This CDR3 contains 14 residues. The junction had 8 bases not matched to a gene; V was cut back by 4 bases and J by 4 bases. This chain's CDR3 is CASSKETGSYEQYF. The CDR3 coding sequence is TGTGCCAGCAGCAAGGAGACAGGGTCATACGAGCAGTACTTC.

The chain couples TRBV19 to TRBJ2-7, with 8 bases fitting TRBD1. Germline CDR1 reads LNHDA; CDR2 reads SQIVND (reference sequence). V shed 3 bases, J shed 0 bases, and the junction held 4 bases outside the gene matches. This CDR3 spans 15 amino acids. The CDR3 DNA sequence: TGTGCCAGTAGTATCCCTGGACAGGGCTCCTACGAGCAGTACTTC. Translated, it gives CASSIPGQGSYEQYF. Filled out from reference TRBV19 and TRBJ2-7, the complete variable domain reads DGGITQSPKYLFRKEGQNVTLSCEQNLNHDAMYWYRQDPGQGLRLIYYSQIVNDFQKGDIAEGYSVSREKKESFPLTVTSAQKNPTAFYLCASSIPGQGSYEQYFGPGTRLTVT.

This clone was seen just once. The rearrangement uses TRBV7-3 and TRBJ2-1; possible D gene TRBD2, 6 bases. The CDR3 is made up of 14 amino acids. Germline V gene data show CDR1 as SGHTA and CDR2 as FQGTGA. V was trimmed by 4 bases and J by 5 bases, leaving 12 bases between them. The CDR3 region is CASSSSGGDNEQFF. In nucleotides, the CDR3 is TGTGCCAGCAGCTCGTCCGGAGGGGACAATGAGCAGTTCTTC.

CDR3: CASSLTRPRGPGFEAFF. The DNA for the CDR3 is TGTGCCAGCAGCTTAACGCGTCCGAGGGGGCCGGGATTTGAAGCTTTCTTT. This chain uses TRBV7-9 with TRBJ1-1, with 7 bases identical to TRBD1. CDR3 length: 17 amino acids. Germline lookup yields CDR1 SEHNR and CDR2 FQNEAQ (reference sequence). Germline trimming cut 2 bases from V and 7 bases from J; bases unmatched to any gene: 16.

CDR3 bases: TGTGCCAGCGAGTCACAGCGCAATCAGCCCCAGCATTTT. This translates into CASESQRNQPQHF. The chain recombines TRBV6-5 with TRBJ1-5; unclear D gene. CDR1 is MNHEY, CDR2 SVGAGI, per germline. The CDR3 is 13 residues long. The V gene lost 8 bases and the J gene lost 2 bases, with 10 bases spanning the gap.

The chain carries TRBV14 and TRBJ2-1; D ambiguous. Germline V lookup: CDR1 SGHDN, CDR2 FVKESK. Trimming took 5 bases from V and 2 from J, leaving 16 bases between them. This CDR3 has 16 amino acids. The CDR3 loop is CASSDLSGQAYNEQFF. The CDR3 nucleotides read TGTGCCAGCAGCGACCTCAGTGGGCAGGCCTACAATGAGCAGTTCTTC.

The V and J genes are TRBV4-1 and TRBJ2-7; 9 nucleotides agree with TRBD1. The length of the CDR3 is 15 residues. Germline CDR1 reads MGHRA; CDR2 reads YSYEKL. The V gene end was trimmed by 1 base and the J gene end by 4 bases; junction bases not matched to a gene: 5. The CDR3 loop reads CASSQGTGELYEQYF. DNA for the CDR3: TGCGCCAGCAGCCAAGGGACAGGGGAATTGTACGAGCAGTACTTC.

V gene TRBV24-1 combines with J gene TRBJ2-3; 11 positions agree with TRBD2. V lost 3 bases and J lost 0; bases outside the gene matches: 10. This CDR3 spans 19 amino acids. In germline, CDR1 is KGHDR, CDR2 SFDVKD. Here the CDR3 reads CATSDLNLIAGGSTDTQYF. DNA for the CDR3: TGTGCCACCAGTGATCTTAATCTTATAGCGGGAGGGAGCACAGATACGCAGTATTTT.

This chain uses TRBV4-2 with TRBJ2-7; D uncertain. Trimming removed 4 bases at V and 1 base at J, with 11 bases between. The CDR3 consists of 14 residues. Per germline, CDR1 LGHNA and CDR2 YNFKEQ. The DNA of the CDR3 is TGTGCCAGCAGCCTCGGAGTCGATTCCTACGAGCAGTACTTC. Translation: CASSLGVDSYEQYF.

The chain uses TRBV9 and TRBJ2-2; no definite D call. The CDR3 covers 13 residues. V dropped 3 bases and J dropped 5 bases, with 8 bases sitting between them. The germline V gene encodes CDR1 SGDLS and CDR2 YYNGEE. CDR3 coding DNA: TGTGCCAGCAGCGCCCACGAGACCGGGGAGCTGTTTTTT. It encodes CASSAHETGELFF.